This T cell receptor beta chain originates from a study of blood T cell repertoires in COVID-19. Overall study: In each case, the material was cDNA or gDNA derived from T cells, B-cell-depleted T cells, or PBMCs.

Germline values: CDR1 ENHRY, CDR2 SYGVKD. The CDR3 contains 15 residues. The trim removed 0 bases at V and 11 bases at J, leaving 6 bases unmatched. Individuals aged roughly 18 to 90 years were recruited from roughly 23 US areas. Assignment of participants to cohorts was predicated upon participant-reported clinical history. In the original workflow: How many nucleated cells were present was estimated from reference gene primer amplification. Some clones are missing from TCRdb's copy, which holds only in-frame ones; the method was immunoSEQ multiplex PCR. The DNA was the basis for D and trimming; V, J and clone size are from that table. Of 45,000 to 55,000 clones listed, about 78% are singletons.

This clonotype originated in a woman aged 50 to 65 with acute COVID-19. The sequencing sample was made of PBMCs or T cells enriched from blood (not recorded which). The rearrangement links TRBV10-3 to TRBJ1-6; TRBD1 matches 8 bases. The CDR3 DNA reads TGTGCCATCAGTGAGTCAAGGACAGGGACTGCACCCCTCCACTTT. Translation: CAISESRTGTAPLHF.